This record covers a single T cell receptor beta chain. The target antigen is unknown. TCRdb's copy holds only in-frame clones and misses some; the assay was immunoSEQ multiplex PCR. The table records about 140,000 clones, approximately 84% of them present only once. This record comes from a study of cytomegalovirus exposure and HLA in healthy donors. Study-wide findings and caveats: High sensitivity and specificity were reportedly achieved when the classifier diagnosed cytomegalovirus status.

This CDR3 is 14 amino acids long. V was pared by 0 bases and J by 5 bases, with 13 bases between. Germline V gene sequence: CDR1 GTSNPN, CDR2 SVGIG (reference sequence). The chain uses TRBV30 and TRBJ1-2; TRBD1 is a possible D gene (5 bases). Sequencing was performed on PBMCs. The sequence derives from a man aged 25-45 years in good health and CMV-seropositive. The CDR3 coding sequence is TGTGCCTGGAGTGTACGAGTCAGGGTGTATGGCTACACCTTC. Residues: CAWSVRVRVYGYTF.